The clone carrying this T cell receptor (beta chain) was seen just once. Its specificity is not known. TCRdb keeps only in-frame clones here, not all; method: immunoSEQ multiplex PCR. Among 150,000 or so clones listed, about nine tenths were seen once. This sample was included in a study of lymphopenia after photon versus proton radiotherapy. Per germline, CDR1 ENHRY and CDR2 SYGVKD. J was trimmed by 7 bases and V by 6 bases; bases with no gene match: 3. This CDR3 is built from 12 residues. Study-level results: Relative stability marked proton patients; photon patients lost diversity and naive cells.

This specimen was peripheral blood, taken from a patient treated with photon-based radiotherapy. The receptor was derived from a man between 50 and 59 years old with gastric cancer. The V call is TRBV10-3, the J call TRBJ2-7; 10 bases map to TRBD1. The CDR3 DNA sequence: TGTGCCATCAGAGGGACAGGGGAAGAGCAGTACTTC. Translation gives CAIRGTGEEQYF.